A single T cell receptor beta chain is shown here with its context. The sample belongs to a study of T cell changes during pregnancy in multiple sclerosis. The protocol was immunoSEQ multiplex PCR, while the TCRdb copy is restricted to in-frame clones and leaves out a portion. The sample consists of 75,000 to 100,000 clones, about nine tenths of them appearing once. CDR1 MNHEY and CDR2 SMNVEV come from the germline V gene (reference sequence). The V end lost 3 bases, the J end lost 1 base, and 15 bases lay between the germline ends. The length of the CDR3 is 16 residues. The input for sequencing was peripheral blood, taken in the second trimester of pregnancy. This clonotype was sampled from a female donor in good health, enrolled as a control in a pregnancy study. V and J are TRBV27 and TRBJ1-2, with D unclear. CDR3 residues: CASSFLFRRINYGYTF. The DNA of the CDR3 is TGTGCCAGCAGTTTCTTGTTTAGGAGAATTAACTATGGCTACACCTTC.